This is a list of T cell receptor beta chains from one sample in a study of shared clonotypes between healthy human individuals. Measured with immunoSEQ multiplex PCR; TCRdb has only the in-frame clones, and not every one. The data hold approximately 330,000 clones, with less than 75% observed a single time. The sequenced material came from memory CD4+ T cells sorted from blood. These receptor sequences come from a man between 25 and 39 years old in good health. CDR3s include the opening cysteine and the closing phenylalanine or tryptophan. Expanded clones get a size class; other rows say once, few or many, or leave the size out.

J gene,CDR3 length,V gene,clone size,CDR3 protein
TRBJ1-5,13,TRBV12-5,NA,CASAPNHGRPQHF
TRBJ2-3,16,TRBV2,NA,CASSGVGTGHTDTQYF
TRBJ2-7,16,TRBV6-5,many,CASSYQGTSGPYEQYF
TRBJ1-1,15,TRBV11-3,NA,CASSPGTGRNTEAFF
TRBJ2-5,15,TRBV5-4,NA,CASSPWDRGQETQYF
TRBJ2-1,15,TRBV27,NA,CASSLVAEGYNEQFF
TRBJ2-7,15,TRBV4-1,few,CASSQSQDNSYEQYF
TRBJ1-3,11,TRBV5-1,NA,CASSGGNTIYF
TRBJ2-7,14,TRBV10-3,NA,CAISGTYPGDEQYF
TRBJ2-5,15,TRBV5-4,NA,CASSLALAGAETQYF
TRBJ2-5,14,TRBV27,NA,CASRGGLYQETQYF
TRBJ1-3,14,TRBV19,NA,CASSPGTAGNTIYF
TRBJ2-1,12,TRBV28,NA,CASSLQGLRQFF
TRBJ2-3,14,TRBV2,NA,CATTEYTGTDTQYF
TRBJ2-7,14,TRBV19,few,CASSLSGDSYEQYF
TRBJ2-3,17,TRBV11-2,NA,CASSLIVAGGPGDTQYF
TRBJ1-2,13,TRBV5-6,NA,CASSKQGNYGYTF
TRBJ2-7,18,TRBV19,NA,CASSNRVRTPNPSGEQYF
TRBJ2-7,15,TRBV6-5,NA,CASSYSRTGHYEQYF
TRBJ2-7,15,TRBV11-2,NA,CASSLVSPGTQEQYF
TRBJ2-1,11,TRBV20-1,once,CSVPDYNEQFF
TRBJ1-5,16,TRBV19,NA,CASSPGQGRGNQPQHF